The 20 T cell receptor beta chains below were found in one sample sequenced in a study of T-cell memory formation after mild COVID-19. TCRdb reprocessed the 5' RACE reads with MiXCR, giving one entry per CDR3 protein. The sample records more than 200,000 distinct CDR3 sequences, about 15% being singletons. Sequenced material: PBMCs or a T cell subset sorted from them (not recorded which). The receptors were gathered from a man younger than 30 who had mild COVID-19 (a few samples of this study predate the infection). Cell type and time point are not known.

This clonotype has a handful of counts. The gene calls are TRBV5-1 and TRBJ1-2; TRBD1 is a possible D gene (6 bases). Deletions cut 0 bases from V and 6 bases from J, with 21 bases between. Looked up from germline, CDR1 is SGHRS and CDR2 is YFSETQ. The CDR3 is made up of 17 amino acids. As DNA, the CDR3 is TGCGCCAGCAGCTTGGAGGGGACAACCTCTCAGAGGAATGGCTACACCTTC. It encodes CASSLEGTTSQRNGYTF.

This clonotype was observed a handful of times. V and J are TRBV20-1 and TRBJ1-2; D perhaps matches TRBD1 (5 bases). The CDR3 is 13 residues long. The V and J ends lost 5 bases and 5 bases respectively, with 15 bases between them. The V gene's germline CDR1 is DFQATT and CDR2 SNEGSKA (reference sequence). The CDR3 nucleotides are TGCAGTGCTCCCGAACAGGACGGTTATGGCTACACCTTC. This sequence encodes CSAPEQDGYGYTF.

The chain joins TRBV7-3 to TRBJ2-3; no clear D gene. CDR3 length equals 15 residues. CDR1 and CDR2 from the germline V gene are SGHTA and FQGTGA. Trimming removed 0 bases from V and 5 bases from J, with 12 bases in between. In DNA, the CDR3 is TGTGCCAGCAGCTTAACGTGGCTATCCGGAGATACGCAGTATTTT. It specifies CASSLTWLSGDTQYF.

This clonotype showed up just a few times. V usage is TRBV15 and J usage is TRBJ2-3, with TRBD2 identical over 9 bases. Looked up from germline, CDR1 is LNHNV and CDR2 is YYDKDF (reference sequence). J lost 8 bases, V lost 0 bases, and 9 bases had no gene match. The CDR3 covers 16 residues. CDR3 region: CATSREVTSGGGTQYF. The DNA of the CDR3 is TGTGCCACCAGCAGAGAAGTGACTAGCGGAGGAGGTACGCAGTATTTT. The full variable domain, its missing parts supplied by reference TRBV15 and TRBJ2-3, is DAMVIQNPRYQVTQFGKPVTLSCSQTLNHNVMYWYQQKSSQAPKLLFHYYDKDFNNEADTPDNFQSRRPNTSFCFLDIRSPGLGDTAMYLCATSREVTSGGGTQYFGPGTRLTVL.

The chain employs TRBV9 and TRBJ1-2; D is uncertain. V lost 3 bases, J lost 4 bases, and 13 bases lay in between. This CDR3 is 14 amino acids long. Germline V gene lookup returns CDR1 SGDLS and CDR2 YYNGEE. CDR3 coding DNA: TGTGCCAGCAGCGCCACGCACCCGTCCTATGGCTACACCTTC. This translates into CASSATHPSYGYTF.

The chain is built from TRBV6-5 and TRBJ1-4; 8 bases map to TRBD1. The germline V gene encodes CDR1 MNHEY and CDR2 SVGAGI. The CDR3 has 17 amino acids. Trimming removed 6 bases from V and 8 bases from J; junction bases left unmatched: 17. CDR3 sequence reads: CASRTRLERTGREKLFF. CDR3 in DNA: TGTGCCAGCAGAACCAGATTAGAAAGGACAGGGCGCGAAAAACTGTTTTTT.

V and J are TRBV6-6 and TRBJ1-1, with D unresolved. There are 14 residues in the CDR3. V dropped 2 bases and J dropped 7 bases, with 14 bases sitting between them. Germline CDR1 MNHNY, CDR2 SVGAGI (reference sequence). Here the CDR3 DNA reads TGTGCCAGCAGTTACCAGTCGGCAAATATTGAAGCTTTCTTT. Translation: CASSYQSANIEAFF.

This clonotype was seen a few times. The chain carries TRBV20-1 and TRBJ1-4, with D maybe TRBD1 (5 bases). V was trimmed by 3 bases and J by 4 bases, leaving 6 bases between them. The CDR3 extends over 12 amino acids. The germline V gene encodes CDR1 DFQATT and CDR2 SNEGSKA (reference sequence). CDR3 amino acids: CSASGGNEKLFF. CDR3 DNA: TGCAGTGCTAGCGGGGGTAATGAAAAACTGTTTTTT.

This clonotype has at least ten counts. CDR3 region: CSAIQGSSGDTQYF. CDR3 nucleotide sequence: TGCAGTGCGATACAGGGTAGTTCCGGAGATACGCAGTATTTT. This sequence joins TRBV20-1 and TRBJ2-3; D may be TRBD1 (6 bases). The CDR3 is 14 amino acids. Trimming cost V 6 bases and J 5 bases, with 18 bases left between them. Germline V lookup: CDR1 DFQATT, CDR2 SNEGSKA (reference sequence).

The sample holds a few counts of this clonotype. This chain connects TRBV4-1 to TRBJ2-2; D unclear. The CDR3 is 11 amino acids. From germline, CDR1 is MGHRA and CDR2 YSYEKL. Trimming left V 9 bases short and J 4 bases short, with 6 bases between. The CDR3: CASRATGELFF. In DNA, the CDR3 is TGCGCCAGTCGGGCCACCGGGGAGCTGTTTTTT.

The chain links TRBV2 to TRBJ2-7; D not certain. Germline lookup yields CDR1 SNHLY and CDR2 FYNNEI. Trimming removed 7 bases from V and 3 bases from J, with 7 bases in between. CDR3 length: 11 residues. The CDR3: CASTGFYEQYV. CDR3 DNA sequence: TGTGCCAGCACCGGCTTCTACGAGCAGTACGTC.

This clonotype was seen at least ten times. The V gene is TRBV19, the J gene TRBJ1-6; D gene unclear. Germline assignment: CDR1 LNHDA and CDR2 SQIVND (reference sequence). CDR3 length: 13 amino acids. The V and J ends lost 7 bases and 2 bases respectively, with 6 bases between them. This CDR3 is CASNRAYNSPLHF. The DNA of the CDR3 is TGTGCCAGTAACCGAGCCTATAATTCACCCCTCCACTTT.

The table lists this clonotype with a count of one. The CDR3 here is CASRLIGTDLYANTGELFF. CDR3 DNA sequence: TGCGCCAGCAGACTAATTGGGACAGACTTATACGCGAACACCGGGGAGCTGTTTTTT. The chain joins TRBV5-1 to TRBJ2-2, with 7 bases aligning to TRBD1. The CDR3 sequence is 19 residues long. V gave up 5 bases and J gave up 0 bases; unmatched junction bases: 16. The germline CDR1 and CDR2 sequences are SGHRS and YFSETQ.

This clonotype appeared a few times. This sequence joins TRBV7-2 and TRBJ2-3; unclear D gene. V lost 5 bases and J 5 bases, leaving 11 bases between the germline ends. This CDR3 has 13 residues. Germline loops: CDR1 SGHTA, CDR2 FQGNSA. CDR3 DNA sequence: TGTGCCAGCAGCCGGCGGTGGGGAGATACGCAGTATTTT. Protein sequence: CASSRRWGDTQYF.

This clonotype has a count of ten or more. The genes are TRBV7-3 and TRBJ2-5, with 7 nucleotides matching TRBD2. The junction had 5 bases not matched to a gene; V was cut back by 5 bases and J by 5 bases. The germline V gene has CDR1 SGHTA and CDR2 FQGTGA. This CDR3 has 13 amino acids. Written as DNA, the CDR3 is TGTGCCAGCAGCCGACTAGCACGGGAGACCCAGTACTTC. Residues: CASSRLARETQYF.

This clonotype was detected a few times. The V gene is TRBV12-3 or TRBV12-4, the J gene TRBJ2-3, with 7 bases matching TRBD2. Unmatched junction bases numbered 6, after V lost 5 bases and J lost 1 base. The CDR3 has 15 amino acids. The CDR3 protein is CASSNTGGGTDTQYF. CDR3 bases: TGTGCCAGCAGTAACACGGGGGGAGGCACAGATACGCAGTATTTT.

The rearrangement joins TRBV6-5 to TRBJ1-2, with D possibly being TRBD1 (5 bases). Germline values: CDR1 MNHEY, CDR2 SVGAGI. Trimming took off 5 bases at V and 4 bases at J, with 23 bases between the two ends. This CDR3 contains 17 residues. The CDR3 sequence is CASSTTWGSLPSYGYTF. In DNA form, the CDR3 reads TGTGCCAGCAGTACCACTTGGGGGTCCCTCCCCTCCTATGGCTACACCTTC.

This clonotype was observed at least ten times. The J gene is TRBJ2-5, the V gene TRBV7-2, with a possible D match to TRBD2 (6 bases). Trimming left V 5 bases short and J 1 base short, with 11 bases between. Germline CDR1 SGHTA, CDR2 FQGNSA. The CDR3 is 14 residues long. CDR3 nucleotides: TGTGCCAGCAGCGGGGCGGGGAGCCAAGAGACCCAGTACTTC. The encoded protein is CASSGAGSQETQYF.

V usage is TRBV18 and J usage is TRBJ2-6; D is unclear. Trimming removed 4 bases from V and 0 bases from J, with 4 bases in between. Germline V gene data show CDR1 as KGHSH and CDR2 as LQKENI. The CDR3 extends over 14 amino acids. The CDR3 bases are TGTGCCAGCTCACAGGACTCTGGGGCCAACGTCCTGACTTTC. This gives the protein CASSQDSGANVLTF.

This clonotype has at least ten counts. The chain links TRBV7-9 to TRBJ2-2, with 7 bases matching TRBD1. V was clipped by 4 bases and J by 8 bases; unmatched bases: 10. The CDR3 loop spans 15 amino acids. Germline V lookup: CDR1 SEHNR, CDR2 FQNEAQ (reference sequence). CDR3 coding DNA: TGTGCCAGCAGCTCACCGGGACAGAGAACGGGGGAGCTGTTTTTT. As protein: CASSSPGQRTGELFF.